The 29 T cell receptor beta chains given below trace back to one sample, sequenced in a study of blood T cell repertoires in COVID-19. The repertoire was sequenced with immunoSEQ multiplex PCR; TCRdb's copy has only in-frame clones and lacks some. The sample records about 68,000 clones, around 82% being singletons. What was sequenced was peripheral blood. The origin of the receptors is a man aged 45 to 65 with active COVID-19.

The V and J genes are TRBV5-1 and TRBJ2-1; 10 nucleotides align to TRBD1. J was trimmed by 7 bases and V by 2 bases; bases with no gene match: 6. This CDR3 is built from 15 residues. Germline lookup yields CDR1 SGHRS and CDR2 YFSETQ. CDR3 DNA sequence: TGCGCCAGCAGCTTCTCCGGGACAGGGGCGAATGAGCAGTTCTTC. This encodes CASSFSGTGANEQFF.

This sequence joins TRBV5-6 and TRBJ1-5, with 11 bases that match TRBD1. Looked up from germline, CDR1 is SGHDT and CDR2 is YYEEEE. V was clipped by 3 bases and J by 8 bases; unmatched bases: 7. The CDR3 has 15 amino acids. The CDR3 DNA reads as TGTGCCAGCAGCTCTTGGCGGGACAGGGGGGAGCCCCAGCATTTT. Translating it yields CASSSWRDRGEPQHF.

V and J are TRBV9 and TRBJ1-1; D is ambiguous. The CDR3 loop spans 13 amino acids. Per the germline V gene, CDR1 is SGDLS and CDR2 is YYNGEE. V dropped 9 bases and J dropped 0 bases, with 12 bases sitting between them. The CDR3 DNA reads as TGTGCCACCGGGTATCAAGTGAACACTGAAGCTTTCTTT. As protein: CATGYQVNTEAFF.

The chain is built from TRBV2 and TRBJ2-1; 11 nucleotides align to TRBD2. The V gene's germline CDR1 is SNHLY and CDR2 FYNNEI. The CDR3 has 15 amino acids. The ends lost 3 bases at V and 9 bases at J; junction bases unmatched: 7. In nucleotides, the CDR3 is TGTGCCAGCAGTGATAGCGGGAGGGAGGTTCTTGAGCAGTTCTTC. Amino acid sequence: CASSDSGREVLEQFF.

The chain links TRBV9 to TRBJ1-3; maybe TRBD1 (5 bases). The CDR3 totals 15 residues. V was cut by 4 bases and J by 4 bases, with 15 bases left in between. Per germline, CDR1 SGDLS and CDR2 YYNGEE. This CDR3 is CASSSQSGIGNTIYF. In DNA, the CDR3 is TGTGCCAGCAGCTCCCAGTCAGGGATCGGAAACACCATATATTTT. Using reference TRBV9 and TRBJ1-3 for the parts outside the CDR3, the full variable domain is DSGVTQTPKHLITATGQRVTLRCSPRSGDLSVYWYQQSLDQGLQFLIQYYNGEERAKGNILERFSAQQFPDLHSELNLSSLELGDSALYFCASSSQSGIGNTIYFGEGSWLTVV.

The DNA for the CDR3 is TGTGCCAGCAGTGATACGGGACTCCCACGGCAGCCCCAGCATTTT. Protein product: CASSDTGLPRQPQHF. J is TRBJ1-5 and V is TRBV27; D is perhaps TRBD1 (5 bases). V lost 5 bases and J 7 bases, leaving 18 bases between the germline ends. This CDR3 region has 15 residues. CDR1 and CDR2 from the germline V gene are MNHEY and SMNVEV (reference sequence).

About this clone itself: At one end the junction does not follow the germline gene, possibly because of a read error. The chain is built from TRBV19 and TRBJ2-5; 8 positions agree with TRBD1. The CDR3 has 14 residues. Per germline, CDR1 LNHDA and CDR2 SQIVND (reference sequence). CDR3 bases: TGTGCCAGTAGTGCTACCGACAGGGGAGAGCCCCAGTACTTC. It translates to CASSATDRGEPQYF.

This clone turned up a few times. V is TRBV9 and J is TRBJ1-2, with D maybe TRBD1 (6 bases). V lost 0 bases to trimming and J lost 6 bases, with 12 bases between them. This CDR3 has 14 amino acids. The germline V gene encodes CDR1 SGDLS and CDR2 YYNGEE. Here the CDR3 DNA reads TGTGCCAGCAGCGTAGTTGGCAGGGACAATGGCTACACCTTC. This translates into CASSVVGRDNGYTF.

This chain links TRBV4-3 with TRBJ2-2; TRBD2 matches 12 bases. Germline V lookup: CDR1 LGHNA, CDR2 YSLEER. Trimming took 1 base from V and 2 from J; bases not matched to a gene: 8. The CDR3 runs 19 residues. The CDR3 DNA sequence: TGCGCCAGCAGCCAAGTGTACGGGACTAGCGGGCCTAACACCGGGGAGCTGTTTTTT. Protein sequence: CASSQVYGTSGPNTGELFF.

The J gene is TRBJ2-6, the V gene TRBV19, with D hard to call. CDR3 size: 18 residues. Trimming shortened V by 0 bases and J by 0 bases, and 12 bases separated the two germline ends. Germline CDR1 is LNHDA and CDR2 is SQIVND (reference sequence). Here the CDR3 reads CASSIDPALNSGANVLTF. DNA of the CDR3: TGTGCCAGTAGTATAGATCCCGCACTGAACTCTGGGGCCAACGTCCTGACTTTC.

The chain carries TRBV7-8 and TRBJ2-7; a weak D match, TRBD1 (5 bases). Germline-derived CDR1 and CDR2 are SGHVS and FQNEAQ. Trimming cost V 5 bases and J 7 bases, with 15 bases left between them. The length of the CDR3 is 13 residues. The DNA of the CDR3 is TGTGCCAGCAGCACTGGACACCCTGTAGAGCAGTACTTC. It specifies CASSTGHPVEQYF.

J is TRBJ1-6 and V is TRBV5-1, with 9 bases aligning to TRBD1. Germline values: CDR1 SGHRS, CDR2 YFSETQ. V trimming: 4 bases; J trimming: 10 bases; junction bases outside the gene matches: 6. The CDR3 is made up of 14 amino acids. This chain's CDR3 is CASSQGTGNSPLHF. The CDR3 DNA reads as TGCGCCAGCAGCCAAGGGACAGGGAACTCACCCCTCCACTTT.

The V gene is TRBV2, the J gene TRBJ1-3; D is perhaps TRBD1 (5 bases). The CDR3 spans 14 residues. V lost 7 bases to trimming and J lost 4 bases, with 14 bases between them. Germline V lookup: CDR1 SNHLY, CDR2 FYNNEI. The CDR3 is CASIPAGFGNTIYF. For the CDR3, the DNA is TGTGCCAGCATCCCAGCAGGGTTCGGAAACACCATATATTTT.

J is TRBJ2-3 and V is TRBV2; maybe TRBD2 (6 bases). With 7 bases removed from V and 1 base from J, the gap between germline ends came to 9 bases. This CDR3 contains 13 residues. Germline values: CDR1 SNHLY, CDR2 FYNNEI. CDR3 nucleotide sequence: TGTGCCAGCAAGGCTAGCGGCACAGATACGCAGTATTTT. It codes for CASKASGTDTQYF.

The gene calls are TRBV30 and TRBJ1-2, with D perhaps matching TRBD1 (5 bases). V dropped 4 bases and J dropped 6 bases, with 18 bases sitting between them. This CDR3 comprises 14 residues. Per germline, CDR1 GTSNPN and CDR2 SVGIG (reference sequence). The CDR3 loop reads CAWTPGRGQDGYTF. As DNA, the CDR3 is TGTGCCTGGACGCCTGGGAGGGGCCAAGATGGCTACACCTTC.

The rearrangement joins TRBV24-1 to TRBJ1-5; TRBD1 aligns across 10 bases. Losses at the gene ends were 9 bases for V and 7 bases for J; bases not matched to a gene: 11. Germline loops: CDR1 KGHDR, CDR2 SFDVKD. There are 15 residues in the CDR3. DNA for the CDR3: TGTGCCACCCAACCGGGACAGGGGTCGGGACAGCCCCAGCATTTT. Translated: CATQPGQGSGQPQHF.

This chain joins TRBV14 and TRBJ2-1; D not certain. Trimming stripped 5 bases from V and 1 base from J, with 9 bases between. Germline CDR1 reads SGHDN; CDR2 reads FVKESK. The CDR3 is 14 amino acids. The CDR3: CASSALLSYNEQFF. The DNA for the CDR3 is TGTGCCAGCAGCGCACTCCTTTCCTACAATGAGCAGTTCTTC.

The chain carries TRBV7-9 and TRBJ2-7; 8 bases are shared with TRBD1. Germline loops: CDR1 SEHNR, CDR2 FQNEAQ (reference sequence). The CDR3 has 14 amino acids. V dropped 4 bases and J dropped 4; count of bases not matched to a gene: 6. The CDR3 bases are TGTGCCAGCAGCTCGACGACAGGGGAGTACGAGCAGTACTTC. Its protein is CASSSTTGEYEQYF.

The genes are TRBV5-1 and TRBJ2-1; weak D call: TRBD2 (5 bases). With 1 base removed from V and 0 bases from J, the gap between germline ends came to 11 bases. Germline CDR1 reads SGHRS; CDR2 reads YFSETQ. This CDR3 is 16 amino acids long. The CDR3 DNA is TGCGCCAGCAGCTTGCTTTCTGGGAGCTCCTACAATGAGCAGTTCTTC. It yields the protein CASSLLSGSSYNEQFF.

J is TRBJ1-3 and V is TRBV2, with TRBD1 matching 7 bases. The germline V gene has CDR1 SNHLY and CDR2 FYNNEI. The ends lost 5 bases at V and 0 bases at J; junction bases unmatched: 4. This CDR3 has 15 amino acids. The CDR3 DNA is TGTGCCAGCAGTCGGGACAGTGTCTCTGGAAACACCATATATTTT. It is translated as CASSRDSVSGNTIYF.

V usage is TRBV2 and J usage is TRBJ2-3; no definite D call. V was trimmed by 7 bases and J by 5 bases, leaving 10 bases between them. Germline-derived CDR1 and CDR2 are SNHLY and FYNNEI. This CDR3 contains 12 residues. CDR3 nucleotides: TGTGCCAGCACCGCCTATGGAGATACGCAGTATTTT. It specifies CASTAYGDTQYF.

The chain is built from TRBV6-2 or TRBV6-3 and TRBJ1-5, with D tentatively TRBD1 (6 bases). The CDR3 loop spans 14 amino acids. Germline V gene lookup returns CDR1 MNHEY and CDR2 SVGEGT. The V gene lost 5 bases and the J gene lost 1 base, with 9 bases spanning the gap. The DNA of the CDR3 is TGTGCCAGCAGTCCCACAGGGAGCAATCAGCCCCAGCATTTT. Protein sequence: CASSPTGSNQPQHF.

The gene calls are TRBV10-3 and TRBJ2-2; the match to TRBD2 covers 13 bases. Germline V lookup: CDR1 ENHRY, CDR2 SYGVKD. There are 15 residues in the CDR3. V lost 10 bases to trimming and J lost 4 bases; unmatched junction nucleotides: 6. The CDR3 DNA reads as TGTGCCACCCGGGGACTAGCGGGGAGCACCGGGGAGCTGTTTTTT. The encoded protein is CATRGLAGSTGELFF.

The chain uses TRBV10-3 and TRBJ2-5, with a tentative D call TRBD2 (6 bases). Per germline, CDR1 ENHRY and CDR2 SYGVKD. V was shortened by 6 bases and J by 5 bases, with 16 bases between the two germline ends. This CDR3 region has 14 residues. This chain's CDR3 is CAISGTPLGETQYF. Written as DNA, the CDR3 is TGTGCCATCAGCGGGACTCCCCTGGGGGAGACCCAGTACTTC.

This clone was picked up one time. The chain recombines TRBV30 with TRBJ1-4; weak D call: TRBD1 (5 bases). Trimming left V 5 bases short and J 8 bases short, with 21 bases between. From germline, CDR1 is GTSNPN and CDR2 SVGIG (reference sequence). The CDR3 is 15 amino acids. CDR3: CAWDPLTGSKEKLFF. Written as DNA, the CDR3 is TGTGCCTGGGACCCACTTACAGGTTCAAAAGAAAAACTGTTTTTT.

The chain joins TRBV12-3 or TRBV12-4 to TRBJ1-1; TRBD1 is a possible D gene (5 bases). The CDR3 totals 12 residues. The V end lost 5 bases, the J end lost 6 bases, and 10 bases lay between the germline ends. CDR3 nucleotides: TGTGCCAGCAGTCTTCAGGGCGCTGAAGCTTTCTTT. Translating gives CASSLQGAEAFF.

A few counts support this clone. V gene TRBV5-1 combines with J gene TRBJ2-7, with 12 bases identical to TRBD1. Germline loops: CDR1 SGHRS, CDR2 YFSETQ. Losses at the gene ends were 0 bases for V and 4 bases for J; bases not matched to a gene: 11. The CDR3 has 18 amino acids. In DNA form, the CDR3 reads TGCGCCAGCAGCTTGGCCGTTACGGGACAGGGGGCCTATTACGAGCAGTACTTC. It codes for CASSLAVTGQGAYYEQYF.

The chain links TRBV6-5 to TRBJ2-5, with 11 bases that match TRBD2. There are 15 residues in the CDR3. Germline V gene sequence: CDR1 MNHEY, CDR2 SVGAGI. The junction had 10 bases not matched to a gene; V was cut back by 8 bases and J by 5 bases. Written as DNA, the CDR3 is TGTGCCAGCGAGACAGTAGCGGGAGGGTCGGAGACCCAGTACTTC. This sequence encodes CASETVAGGSETQYF.

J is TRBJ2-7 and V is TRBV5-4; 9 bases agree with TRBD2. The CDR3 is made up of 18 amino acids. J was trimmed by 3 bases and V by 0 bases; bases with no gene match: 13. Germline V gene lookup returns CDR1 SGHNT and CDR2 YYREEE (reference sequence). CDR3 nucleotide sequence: TGTGCCAGCAGCTTGGGGGCGGAGGCGGGAGGGCCCCACTACGAGCAGTACTTC. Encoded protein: CASSLGAEAGGPHYEQYF.